Following are 31 T cell receptor beta chains from one sample sequenced in a study of OX40 agonist ivuxolimab in advanced cancers. Profiling relied on immunoSEQ multiplex PCR, and the TCRdb table lists in-frame clones only, not all of them. The sample has tens of thousands of clones; approximately 92% are singletons. This specimen consisted of CD4+ or CD8+ T cells sorted from blood, obtained in a trial of the OX40 agonist ivuxolimab. The receptors derive from an adult with an advanced solid tumor such as melanoma, head and neck, liver or kidney cancer.

The CDR3 nucleotides read TGTGCCAGCAGCTTGGCGGGGGGCCGTGAGACCCAGTACTTC. Translating gives CASSLAGGRETQYF. J is TRBJ2-5 and V is TRBV5-4; D is possibly TRBD2 (7 bases). Germline V gene data show CDR1 as SGHNT and CDR2 as YYREEE (reference sequence). This CDR3 has 14 amino acids. Trimming took 0 bases from V and 5 from J, leaving 11 bases between them.

This chain links TRBV7-9 with TRBJ1-6; D remains unclear. V was trimmed by 3 bases and J by 5 bases, leaving 11 bases between them. CDR3 length: 15 amino acids. Per germline, CDR1 SEHNR and CDR2 FQNEAQ (reference sequence). This CDR3 is CASSLQGFDNSPLHF. CDR3 in DNA: TGTGCCAGCAGCTTGCAAGGCTTTGATAATTCACCCCTCCACTTT.

The V gene is TRBV5-1, the J gene TRBJ2-7; 7 bases are shared with TRBD1. CDR1 is SGHRS and CDR2 is YFSETQ in the germline V gene. The CDR3 has 14 amino acids. The V gene end was trimmed by 3 bases and the J gene end by 3 bases; junction bases not matched to a gene: 6. The CDR3 sequence: CASSSGTASYEQYF. In DNA, the CDR3 is TGCGCCAGCAGCTCCGGGACAGCAAGCTACGAGCAGTACTTC.

The chain employs TRBV6-5 and TRBJ2-5; 8 nucleotides align to TRBD1. J gave up 4 bases and V 5 bases, and 9 bases lay outside the gene matches. The CDR3 is 15 amino acids. Germline V CDR1 and CDR2: MNHEY, SVGAGI. The CDR3: CASSNQGAPGETQYF. For the CDR3, the DNA is TGTGCCAGCAGTAATCAGGGGGCGCCGGGAGAGACCCAGTACTTC.

The chain is built from TRBV12-2 and TRBJ2-7; the D call TRBD1 from the table was never checked on the DNA. TRBV12-2 is a pseudogene. The CDR3 extends over 14 amino acids. The CDR3 is CASRLAADTYEQYF. For the CDR3, the DNA is TGTGCAAGTCGCTTAGCGGCAGATACCTACGAGCAGTACTTC.

The chain has TRBV9 and TRBJ1-1; D gene unclear. This CDR3 comprises 15 residues. The germline V gene has CDR1 SGDLS and CDR2 YYNGEE. V lost 4 bases and J lost 4, with 17 bases in between. The CDR3 DNA sequence: TGTGCCAGCAGCCCCCGGGTGGGATCGGGCACTGAAGCTTTCTTT. This translates into CASSPRVGSGTEAFF.

This rearrangement joins TRBV14 to TRBJ1-3; D is unresolved. Trimming removed 5 bases from V and 5 bases from J, with 19 bases in between. Germline V lookup: CDR1 SGHDN, CDR2 FVKESK. CDR3 length: 16 amino acids. This chain's CDR3 is CASSEVRSPERNTIYF. CDR3 nucleotide sequence: TGTGCCAGCAGCGAGGTCCGGTCTCCCGAGCGAAACACCATATATTTT.

The V and J genes are TRBV10-3 and TRBJ2-1; 8 bases fit TRBD1. Germline assignment: CDR1 ENHRY and CDR2 SYGVKD. This CDR3 is 16 amino acids long. V lost 2 bases and J lost 1; bases outside the gene matches: 4. The CDR3 DNA reads as TGTGCCATCAGTGAGGCAGGGGGCAAGTCCTACAATGAGCAGTTCTTC. It specifies CAISEAGGKSYNEQFF.

V and J are TRBV7-2 and TRBJ2-1, with D perhaps assigned TRBD1 or TRBD2 (6 bases each). The CDR3 is made up of 13 amino acids. Trimming left V 5 bases short and J 13 bases short, with 18 bases between. Germline lookup yields CDR1 SGHTA and CDR2 FQGNSA. The CDR3 bases are TGTGCCAGCAGCCCAGGAAGGGGGGAAGAACAGTTCTTC. Amino acid sequence: CASSPGRGEEQFF.

The rearrangement links TRBV28 to TRBJ2-5; 9 positions match TRBD1. With 6 bases clipped from V and 5 bases from J, the junction kept 7 bases outside the gene matches. Germline V gene sequence: CDR1 MDHEN, CDR2 SYDVKM. CDR3 length equals 14 residues. The CDR3 nucleotides are TGTGCCAGCAGCCCCGGACAGGGGATCGAGACCCAGTACTTC. Translation gives CASSPGQGIETQYF.

The chain couples TRBV7-3 to TRBJ1-1, with TRBD1 matching 7 bases. CDR1 is SGHTA, CDR2 FQGTGA, per germline. The CDR3 contains 15 residues. The trim removed 6 bases at V and 1 base at J, leaving 8 bases unmatched. In DNA, the CDR3 is TGTGCCAGCAGTCCAGGGGGGGCTGGGAACACTGAAGCTTTCTTT. Translating gives CASSPGGAGNTEAFF. The variable domain in full, completed from reference TRBV7-3 and TRBJ1-1, reads GAGVSQTPSNKVTEKGKYVELRCDPISGHTALYWYRQSLGQGPEFLIYFQGTGAADDSGLPNDRFFAVRPEGSVSTLKIQRTERGDSAVYLCASSPGGAGNTEAFFGQGTRLTVV.

The V call is TRBV9, the J call TRBJ1-1, with a weak D call TRBD1 (5 bases). Germline-derived CDR1 and CDR2 are SGDLS and YYNGEE. The CDR3 consists of 15 residues. V was shortened by 4 bases and J by 1 base, with 14 bases between the two germline ends. CDR3 in DNA: TGTGCCAGCAGCCAAGAGGGGAGTCGGAACACTGAAGCTTTCTTT. Encoded protein: CASSQEGSRNTEAFF.

V and J are TRBV12-1 and TRBJ2-1; the table assigns TRBD2, which was not confirmed against the DNA. TRBV12-1 is described as a pseudogene. The CDR3 totals 16 residues. CDR3 DNA sequence: TGTGCCAGCAGCTTACTAGCGGGGGGGCCGTACAATGAGCAGTTCTTC. Protein product: CASSLLAGGPYNEQFF.

The chain employs TRBV28 and TRBJ2-7; 9 nucleotides line up with TRBD2. The junction had 8 bases not matched to a gene; V was cut back by 4 bases and J by 1 base. The CDR3 length is 16 residues. Per the germline V gene, CDR1 is MDHEN and CDR2 is SYDVKM. This chain's CDR3 is CASSSISSGASYEQYF. Here the CDR3 DNA reads TGTGCCAGCAGTTCAATTTCTAGCGGGGCGTCCTACGAGCAGTACTTC.

The V and J genes are TRBV10-3 and TRBJ2-7, with D perhaps assigned TRBD1 or TRBD2 (6 bases each). Germline lookup yields CDR1 ENHRY and CDR2 SYGVKD. The CDR3 runs 14 residues. V shed 2 bases and J shed 2 bases, with 10 bases lying between them. This chain's CDR3 is CAISERGATYEQYF. CDR3 bases: TGTGCCATCAGTGAGAGGGGGGCTACCTACGAGCAGTACTTC.

The rearrangement uses TRBV4-1 and TRBJ2-1; 10 bases map to TRBD2. CDR1 MGHRA and CDR2 YSYEKL come from the germline V gene. The CDR3 has 16 residues. V dropped 4 bases and J dropped 1; count of bases not matched to a gene: 4. The CDR3 here is CASSPLAGGSYNEQFF. As DNA, the CDR3 is TGCGCCAGCAGCCCCTTAGCGGGAGGTTCCTACAATGAGCAGTTCTTC.

This chain connects TRBV9 to TRBJ2-5; D call uncertain. The CDR3 spans 14 residues. Trimming pared 4 bases from V and 2 bases from J, leaving 12 bases between. Germline values: CDR1 SGDLS, CDR2 YYNGEE. The DNA of the CDR3 is TGTGCCAGCAGCCCCTCCCCCTTGCAAGAGACCCAGTACTTC. Translated, it gives CASSPSPLQETQYF.

V usage is TRBV5-1 and J usage is TRBJ2-5, with D perhaps matching TRBD1 (6 bases). Germline V gene sequence: CDR1 SGHRS, CDR2 YFSETQ. Trimming took off 0 bases at V and 5 bases at J, with 17 bases between the two ends. CDR3 length equals 16 residues. The CDR3 DNA reads TGCGCCAGCAGCTTGGTAGGGTCAGGGGCGGAGGAGACCCAGTACTTC. Translation: CASSLVGSGAEETQYF.

This chain links TRBV7-7 with TRBJ2-1; D uncertain. From germline, CDR1 is SSHAT and CDR2 FNYEAQ (reference sequence). V lost 1 base to trimming and J lost 6 bases, with 10 bases between them. The CDR3 extends over 14 amino acids. The CDR3 loop reads CASSLDLTSNEQFF. In nucleotides, the CDR3 is TGTGCCAGCAGCTTAGATTTAACGTCCAATGAGCAGTTCTTC.

J is TRBJ2-7 and V is TRBV2; weak D call: TRBD1 (5 bases). This CDR3 has 13 residues. Per the germline V gene, CDR1 is SNHLY and CDR2 is FYNNEI. The germline V and J ends were trimmed by 5 bases and 3 bases, with 11 bases remaining between them. The CDR3, as DNA: TGTGCCAGCAGTAAGACAGTGGGCTACGAGCAGTACTTC. Encoded protein: CASSKTVGYEQYF.

The V call is TRBV19, the J call TRBJ1-2; 9 nucleotides align to TRBD1. CDR3 size: 15 residues. The V and J ends lost 3 bases and 2 bases, in that order; junction bases with no gene match: 4. Looked up from germline, CDR1 is LNHDA and CDR2 is SQIVND (reference sequence). CDR3 amino acids: CASSIVGQGNYGYTF. In DNA, the CDR3 is TGTGCCAGTAGTATCGTGGGACAGGGCAACTATGGCTACACCTTC.

The genes are TRBV4-3 and TRBJ1-4, with D tentatively TRBD1 (6 bases). Germline assignment: CDR1 LGHNA and CDR2 YSLEER. The length of the CDR3 is 17 residues. V was pared by 4 bases and J by 0 bases, with 15 bases between. The CDR3 is CASSPHRARATNEKLFF. Here the CDR3 DNA reads TGCGCCAGCAGCCCACACAGGGCAAGAGCAACTAATGAAAAACTGTTTTTT.

The J gene is TRBJ1-2, the V gene TRBV5-6; D unclear. The V end was cut by 2 bases, the J end by 6 bases, with 11 bases between. Per germline, CDR1 SGHDT and CDR2 YYEEEE. The CDR3 consists of 13 residues. The CDR3: CASSLKPGNGYTF. The CDR3 DNA reads as TGTGCCAGCAGCTTAAAACCCGGGAATGGCTACACCTTC.

V and J are TRBV2 and TRBJ1-2, with D possibly being TRBD1 (6 bases). Germline CDR1 and CDR2: SNHLY and FYNNEI. The CDR3 loop spans 14 amino acids. V shed 6 bases and J shed 3 bases, with 14 bases lying between them. The CDR3 spells CASREDSSDYGYTF. In DNA, the CDR3 is TGTGCCAGCAGGGAGGACAGCAGCGACTATGGCTACACCTTC. The full variable domain, in which reference TRBV2 and TRBJ1-2 provide the parts outside the CDR3, is EPEVTQTPSHQVTQMGQEVILRCVPISNHLYFYWYRQILGQKVEFLVSFYNNEISEKSEIFDDQFSVERPDGSNFTLKIRSTKLEDSAMYFCASREDSSDYGYTFGSGTRLTVV.

V is TRBV30 and J is TRBJ2-5; TRBD2 matches at 8 bases. Germline V gene data show CDR1 as GTSNPN and CDR2 as SVGIG (reference sequence). With 0 bases clipped from V and 5 bases from J, the junction kept 8 bases outside the gene matches. The CDR3 is 15 amino acids. This CDR3 is CAWSVGRGGQETQYF. CDR3 bases: TGTGCCTGGAGTGTAGGCCGCGGGGGGCAGGAGACCCAGTACTTC.

For this clone: The sample contains more than one DNA sequence encoding this CDR3. J is TRBJ1-5 and V is TRBV7-2, with D uncertain. There are 12 residues in the CDR3. The ends were cut back, 1 base at V and 6 bases at J, with 4 bases in the middle. Germline V lookup: CDR1 SGHTA, CDR2 FQGNSA. CDR3 DNA: TGTGCCAGCAGCTTAGTGGGTCAGCCCCAGCATTTT. Translating it yields CASSLVGQPQHF.

This sequence joins TRBV5-1 and TRBJ2-3; maybe TRBD1 (6 bases). The CDR3 covers 16 residues. CDR1 is SGHRS and CDR2 is YFSETQ in the germline V gene. The germline V and J ends were trimmed by 0 bases and 2 bases, with 13 bases remaining between them. The CDR3: CASSLGGRGSTDTQYF. DNA for the CDR3: TGCGCCAGCAGCTTGGGGGGCAGGGGATCCACAGATACGCAGTATTTT.

This rearrangement joins TRBV7-9 to TRBJ1-6, with 7 positions matching TRBD1. The germline V gene encodes CDR1 SEHNR and CDR2 FQNEAQ (reference sequence). The CDR3 extends over 16 amino acids. Trimming at V came to 5 bases and at J to 6 bases, leaving 10 bases not matched to a gene. CDR3 nucleotide sequence: TGTGCCAGCAGCGCCCCGGGACAGCGCTTTAATTCACCCCTCCACTTT. Translated, it gives CASSAPGQRFNSPLHF. Full variable domain (rest looked up from reference TRBV7-9 and TRBJ1-6): DTGVSQNPRHKITKRGQNVTFRCDPISEHNRLYWYRQTLGQGPEFLTYFQNEAQLEKSRLLSDRFSAERPKGSFSTLEIQRTEQGDSAMYLCASSAPGQRFNSPLHFGNGTRLTVT.

The chain carries TRBV29-1 and TRBJ2-5, with D perhaps TRBD2 (5 bases). V was clipped by 3 bases and J by 4 bases, with 9 bases between them. CDR3 length: 12 residues. Germline V gene sequence: CDR1 SQVTM, CDR2 ANQGSEA. The CDR3 sequence is CSVDSGTETQYF. CDR3 nucleotide sequence: TGCAGCGTTGACAGCGGTACAGAGACCCAGTACTTC.

The chain recombines TRBV27 with TRBJ1-6; no reliable D call. V was cut by 6 bases and J by 3 bases, with 12 bases left in between. Germline V gene data show CDR1 as MNHEY and CDR2 as SMNVEV (reference sequence). The CDR3 totals 15 residues. The CDR3 reads CASRLTGDYNSPLHF. CDR3 nucleotide sequence: TGTGCCAGCAGACTCACCGGGGACTATAATTCACCCCTCCACTTT.

J is TRBJ2-1 and V is TRBV19; 12 positions agree with TRBD2. Germline trimming cut 6 bases from V and 8 bases from J; bases unmatched to any gene: 8. The CDR3 sequence is 15 residues long. The germline CDR1 and CDR2 sequences are LNHDA and SQIVND (reference sequence). CDR3 nucleotides: TGTGCCAGTAGCTCGAGGACTAGCGGGATCGATGAGCAGTTCTTC. It encodes CASSSRTSGIDEQFF.